This T cell receptor beta chain was observed in a study of cytomegalovirus exposure and HLA in healthy donors. The V gene's germline CDR1 is MNHNS and CDR2 SASEGT. This CDR3 has 14 residues. V shed 3 bases and J 5 bases; nucleotides not matched to a gene: 3. The study, taken as a whole, reports: Cytomegalovirus status, reportedly, was diagnosed with high specificity and sensitivity by the classifier. TCR beta V- and J-gene trimming, according to a later analysis, was linked to a missense DCLRE1C variant.

PCR employed 60 Vbeta and 13 Jbeta primers. In the study's own analysis: Later, an analysis found 75 million to 90 million unique TCR beta chains, and 9.5 million to 12 million of these were shared. Here immunoSEQ multiplex PCR was the method, and the copy in TCRdb shows in-frame clones only, minus some. The V and J calls and clone size are taken from that table; D and trimming were inferred from the DNA. The table shows 52,000 or so clones, with roughly four fifths occurring only once. About this clone: Its cognate antigen is unknown.

V is TRBV6-1 and J is TRBJ2-2, with 7 bases aligning to TRBD2. The receptor was derived from a woman aged 40 to 49 in good health and CMV-seropositive. Input material: PBMCs. CDR3 region: CASSEVAGTGELFF. The CDR3 DNA is TGTGCCAGCAGTGAGGTAGCGGGTACCGGGGAGCTGTTTTTT.